This T cell receptor beta chain is from a study of cytomegalovirus exposure and HLA in healthy donors. Regarding the study as a whole: Later analysis showed most CMV-associated TCR beta chains appearing HLA-restricted. In a later analysis, compared with equally common non-associated chains, HLA-associated beta chains were more expanded.

Donors in the study were healthy people who gave bone marrow. About this clone itself: Its antigen is undetermined.

It was with 60 Vbeta and 13 Jbeta primers that the PCR ran. Some clones are missing from TCRdb's copy, which holds only in-frame ones; the method was immunoSEQ multiplex PCR. Of around 91,000 clones in the sample, around 80% were seen once. Sequenced: PBMCs. This clonotype was sampled from a male donor in good health and CMV-seropositive.

The CDR3 reads CASSYSRGPGTGELFF. The CDR3 DNA reads TGTGCCAGCAGTTACTCGCGGGGGCCGGGCACCGGGGAGCTGTTTTTT. This chain links TRBV6-5 with TRBJ2-2, with D maybe TRBD2 (7 bases). The V gene's germline CDR1 is MNHEY and CDR2 SVGAGI. There are 16 residues in the CDR3. Trimming stripped 0 bases from V and 4 bases from J, with 12 bases between.